This entry describes one TCR beta chain. These data come from a study of blood T cell repertoires in COVID-19. Clones were read by immunoSEQ multiplex PCR, and TCRdb kept only the in-frame ones, dropping some. The sample lists 410,000 or so clones, approximately 90% seen once, with approximately 1.5% in the top ten. CDR1 and CDR2 from the germline V gene are MDHEN and SYDVKM. The CDR3 runs to 14 residues. V lost 6 bases to trimming and J lost 3 bases, with 14 bases between them. This chain links TRBV28 with TRBJ1-2; possible D gene TRBD1, 6 bases. This clonotype was obtained from a woman aged 40 to 50 with COVID-19, enrolled during active disease. The sample was peripheral blood. The CDR3 spells CASRPGQHYYGYTF. The CDR3 DNA is TGTGCCAGCAGACCGGGACAACACTACTATGGCTACACCTTC.